This TCR beta chain derives from a study of T-cell memory formation after mild COVID-19. Study at large: Each donor largely had its own TCR clusters.

Losses at the gene ends were 5 bases for V and 7 bases for J; bases not matched to a gene: 9. Germline values: CDR1 MNHNY, CDR2 SVGAGI (reference sequence). The CDR3 totals 17 residues. TCRdb re-called the 5' RACE reads with MiXCR, one entry per CDR3 protein. Of 470,000 or so distinct CDR3 sequences listed, around 20% are singletons. V gene TRBV6-6 combines with J gene TRBJ2-1, with 15 bases lining up with TRBD2. The TCR comes from an adult woman who had mild COVID-19 (a few samples of this study predate the infection). Cell type and time point are not known. The specimen sequenced was PBMCs or a T cell subset sorted from them (not recorded which). The CDR3 reads CASSTGRGTSGRNEQFF. CDR3 in DNA: TGTGCCAGCAGTACCGGGCGGGGGACTAGCGGGAGGAATGAGCAGTTCTTC.